This TCR beta chain stems from a study of blood T cells in healthy people across ages. Findings of the study overall: Across the age range, TCR beta diversity per million T cells fell in a roughly linear way. Estimated diversity that came from one million T cells was considered an underestimate.

As concerns this clonotype: Its antigen remains unidentified.

Germline V gene lookup returns CDR1 LGHDT and CDR2 YNNKEL (reference sequence). The CDR3 is made up of 14 amino acids. Alongside a J-beta primer mix, a sample-barcoded 5' primer served in a second PCR lasting about 7 to 11 cycles. Each CDR3 protein is one row after TCRdb ran MiXCR on the 5' RACE reads. The sample has about 720,000 distinct CDR3 sequences, 22% seen once. The receptor was derived from an older man in good health. V is TRBV3-1 and J is TRBJ2-5, with 7 bases fitting TRBD1. The J call is uncertain, as TRBJ2-7 better fits the DNA end. The material sequenced was blood. The CDR3 spells CASSRQGSLNEQYF. CDR3 DNA sequence: TGTGCCAGCAGTCGACAGGGCTCCCTCAACGAGCAGTACTTC.